This T cell receptor beta chain was retrieved from a study of vaccination effects on CD4 cells after COVID-19. Study-wide findings and caveats: Substantial clonal contraction characterized both infection- and vaccine-induced clones late after vaccination.

Trimming took 5 bases from V and 3 from J, leaving 9 bases between them. CDR3 length equals 13 residues. TCRdb keeps only in-frame clones here, not all; method: immunoSEQ multiplex PCR. The data contain just under 45,000 clones, 70% to 80% of them seen just once; the ten biggest clones take up 10% to 14%. The ViraFEST assay expanded antigen-specific CD4+ T cells with viral peptide pools before sequencing. Cells that had been cultured for roughly eleven days were the source of isolated CD4+ T cells. Among the vaccine recipients, none had a prior SARS-CoV-2 infection, and nucleocapsid antibodies were negative. Cells had half their medium changed to IL-2 medium on days 3 and 7. Turning to this clone: As yet, its antigen is unknown.

The sample was CD4+ T cells from PBMCs cultured with SARS-CoV-2 spike peptides, taken before COVID-19 vaccination. The receptor was derived from a human donor who received a COVID-19 vaccine. The chain links TRBV12-3 or TRBV12-4 to TRBJ2-3; D is unclear. The CDR3 loop is CASSRIVTDTQYF. Here the CDR3 DNA reads TGTGCCAGCAGTAGAATAGTGACAGATACGCAGTATTTT.